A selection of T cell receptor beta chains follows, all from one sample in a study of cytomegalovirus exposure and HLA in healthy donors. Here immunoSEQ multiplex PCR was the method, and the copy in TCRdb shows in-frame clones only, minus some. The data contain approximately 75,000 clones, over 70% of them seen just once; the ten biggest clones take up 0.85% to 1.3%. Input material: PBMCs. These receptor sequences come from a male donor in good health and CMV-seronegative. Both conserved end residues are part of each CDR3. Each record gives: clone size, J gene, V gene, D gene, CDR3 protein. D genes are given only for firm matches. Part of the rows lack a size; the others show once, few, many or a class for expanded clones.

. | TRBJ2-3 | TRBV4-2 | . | CASSQDGTSTDTQYF
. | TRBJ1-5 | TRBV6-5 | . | CASSSQGYGNQPQNF
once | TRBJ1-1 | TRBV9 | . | CASSVDGQINTEAFF
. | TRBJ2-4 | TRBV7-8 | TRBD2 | CASSPESGSVWNIQYF
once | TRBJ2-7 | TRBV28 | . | CASSFPRVGTYEQYF
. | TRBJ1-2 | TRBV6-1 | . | CASSDQGGLGYTF
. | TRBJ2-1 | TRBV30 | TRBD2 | CAWNRAGGRAHHEQFF
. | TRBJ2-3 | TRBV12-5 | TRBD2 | CASGLSGAGAGTDTQYF
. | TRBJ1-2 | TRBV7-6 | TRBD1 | CASSLATGSSGYTF
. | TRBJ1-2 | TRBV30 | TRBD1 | CAWSVPDRILLNYGYPF
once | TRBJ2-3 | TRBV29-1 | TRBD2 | CSVEGGWGGRGTDTQYF
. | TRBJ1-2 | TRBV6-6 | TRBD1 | CASSYTETGGLTF
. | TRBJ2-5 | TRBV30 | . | CAWSYKETQYF
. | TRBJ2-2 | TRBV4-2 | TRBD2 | CASSQDGLAGTTGELFF
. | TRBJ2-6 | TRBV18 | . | CASSPLSDSGANVLTF
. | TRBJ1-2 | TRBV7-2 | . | CASSLTPGHKNYGYTF
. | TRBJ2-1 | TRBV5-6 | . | CASSLGPREQFF
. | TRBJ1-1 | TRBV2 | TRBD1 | CASSDQTGWDTEAFF
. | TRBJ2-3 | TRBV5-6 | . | CASSLGTRTDTQYF
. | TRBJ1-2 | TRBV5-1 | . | CASSRPDPAGAGYTF
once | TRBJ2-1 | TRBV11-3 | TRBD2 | CASSLSGGLHNEQFF
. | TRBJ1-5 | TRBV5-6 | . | CASSFRPGGPQHF
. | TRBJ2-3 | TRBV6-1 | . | CASSGLGGRTDTQYF
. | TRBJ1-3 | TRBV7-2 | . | CASSLALAGFSGNTIYF
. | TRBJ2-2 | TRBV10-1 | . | CASSEHPNTGELFF
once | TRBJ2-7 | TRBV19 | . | CASSITVVGPSSYEQYF
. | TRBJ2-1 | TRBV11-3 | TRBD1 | CASSLGQGAHNEQFF
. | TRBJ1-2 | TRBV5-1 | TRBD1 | CASTLPGTGIYGYTF
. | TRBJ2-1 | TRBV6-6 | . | CASSYLDEQFF
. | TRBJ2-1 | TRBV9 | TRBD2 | CASSVGEGNSHDNEQFF
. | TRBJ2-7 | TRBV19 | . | CASSQGRGGIEAWYF
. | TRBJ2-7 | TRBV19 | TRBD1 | CASSTPGQNYEQYF
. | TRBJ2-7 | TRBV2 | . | CASSGPPGRSYEQYF
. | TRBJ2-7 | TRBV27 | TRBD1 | CASSLEGQGSPLRGVEQYF
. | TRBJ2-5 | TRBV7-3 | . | CASSRLRLETQYF
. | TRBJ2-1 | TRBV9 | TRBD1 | CASSVATTGQSSYNEQFF
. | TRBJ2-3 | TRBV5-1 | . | CASSLEGGRSTDTQYF
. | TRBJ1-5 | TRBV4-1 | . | CASSQEQGGHLSNQPQHF
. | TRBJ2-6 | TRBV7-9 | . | CASTGVFGANVLTF
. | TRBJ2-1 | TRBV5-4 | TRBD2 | CASSLPSGGALYNEQFF
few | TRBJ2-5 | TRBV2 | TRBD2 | CASSGTSGSETQYF
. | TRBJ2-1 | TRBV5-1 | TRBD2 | CASSSLSGTSGRNEQFF
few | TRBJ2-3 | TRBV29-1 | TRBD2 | CSTREGPDTQYF
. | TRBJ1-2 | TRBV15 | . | CATSRDYEGYPF
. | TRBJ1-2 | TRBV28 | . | CASSLRGNYGYTF
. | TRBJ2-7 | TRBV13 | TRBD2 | CASSQQLREGEQYF
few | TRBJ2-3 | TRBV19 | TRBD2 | CATQWGGSTDTQYF
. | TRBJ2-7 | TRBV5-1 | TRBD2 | CASSSSGGGYEQYF
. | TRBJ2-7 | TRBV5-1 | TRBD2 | CASSGGSSNEQYF
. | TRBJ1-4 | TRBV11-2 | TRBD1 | CASSLYGTGPNEKLFF
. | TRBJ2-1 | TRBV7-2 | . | CASSSSTAPNEQFF